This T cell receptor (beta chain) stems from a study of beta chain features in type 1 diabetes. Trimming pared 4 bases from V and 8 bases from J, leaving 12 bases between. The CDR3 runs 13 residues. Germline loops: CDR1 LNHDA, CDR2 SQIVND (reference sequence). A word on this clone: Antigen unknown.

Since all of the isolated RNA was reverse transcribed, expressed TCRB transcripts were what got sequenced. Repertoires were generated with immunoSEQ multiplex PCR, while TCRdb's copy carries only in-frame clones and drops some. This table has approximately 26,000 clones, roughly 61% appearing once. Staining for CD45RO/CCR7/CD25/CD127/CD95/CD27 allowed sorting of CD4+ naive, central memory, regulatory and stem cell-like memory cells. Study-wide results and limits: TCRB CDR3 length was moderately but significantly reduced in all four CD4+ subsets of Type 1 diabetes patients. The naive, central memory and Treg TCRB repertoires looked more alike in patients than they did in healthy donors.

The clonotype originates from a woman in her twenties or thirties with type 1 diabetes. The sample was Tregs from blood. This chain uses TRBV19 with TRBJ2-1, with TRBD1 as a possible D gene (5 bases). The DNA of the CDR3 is TGTGCCAGTAGTACCCGTGGGGCGGATGAGCAGTTCTTC. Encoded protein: CASSTRGADEQFF.